This T cell receptor (beta chain) was documented in a study of radiation and T cells in renal cell carcinoma. TCRdb's copy holds only in-frame clones and misses some; the assay was immunoSEQ multiplex PCR. Here the sample spans tens of thousands of clones, roughly 72% being singletons. The time point was: blood 2 weeks post-SBRT. As to treatment: 15 Gy SBRT to primary tumor, nephrectomy 4 weeks later. The patient's renal cell carcinoma had clear cell pathology. Trimming removed 1 base from V and 5 bases from J; junction bases left unmatched: 4. The CDR3 totals 15 residues. Germline-derived CDR1 and CDR2 are LNHDA and SQIVND (reference sequence).

This sample comprised blood, obtained from a patient whose treatment included radiotherapy and nephrectomy. The J gene is TRBJ1-1, the V gene TRBV19; TRBD1 agrees at 10 bases. The clonotype was recovered from a man between 60 and 75 years old with renal cell carcinoma. The CDR3 region is CASSIGTGGVTEAFF. In nucleotides, the CDR3 is TGTGCCAGTAGTATAGGGACAGGGGGGGTGACTGAAGCTTTCTTT.